This passage covers 9 T cell receptor beta chains from one sample sequenced in a study of OX40 agonist ivuxolimab in advanced cancers. Method: immunoSEQ multiplex PCR; TCRdb's copy keeps in-frame clones and lacks some. The table lists about 7,800 clones, just under 75% of them singletons. The sequencing used CD4+ or CD8+ T cells sorted from blood, collected in a trial of the OX40 agonist ivuxolimab. The source is an adult with an advanced solid tumor such as melanoma, head and neck, liver or kidney cancer.

The V call is TRBV9, the J call TRBJ2-3; a weak D match, TRBD2 (6 bases). Germline V gene data show CDR1 as SGDLS and CDR2 as YYNGEE. The CDR3 is 13 amino acids. V gave up 2 bases and J gave up 11 bases, with 15 bases separating them. The CDR3 spells CASSVRPGLRQYF. The CDR3 nucleotides are TGTGCCAGCAGCGTCAGACCGGGACTTCGGCAGTATTTT.

This clone occurred a few times. This rearrangement joins TRBV7-9 to TRBJ1-2; TRBD1 matches 7 bases. The trim removed 5 bases at V and 6 bases at J, leaving 12 bases unmatched. The germline V gene has CDR1 SEHNR and CDR2 FQNEAQ (reference sequence). This CDR3 is 15 amino acids long. This CDR3 reads CASSPSPTGLNGYTF. The CDR3 DNA follows: TGTGCCAGCAGCCCCTCCCCGACAGGGTTGAATGGCTACACCTTC.

This clone has more than one count but fewer than ten. The chain has TRBV29-1 and TRBJ1-3; TRBD1 is a possible D gene (5 bases). CDR1 is SQVTM and CDR2 is ANQGSEA in the germline V gene. Trimming stripped 7 bases from V and 3 bases from J, with 19 bases between. The CDR3 runs 15 residues. The CDR3 nucleotides are TGCAGCGCCATAGCGTTTGCCAGGGATGGAAACACCATATATTTT. It specifies CSAIAFARDGNTIYF.

CDR3 protein: CASSYSDGETQYF. The CDR3 coding sequence is TGTGCCAGCAGTTACTCTGACGGGGAGACCCAGTACTTC. This sequence joins TRBV6-5 and TRBJ2-5; no reliable D call. Germline CDR1 and CDR2: MNHEY and SVGAGI. The CDR3 has 13 amino acids. Between the trimmed V and J ends, which lost 0 bases and 5 bases, there was a span of 7 bases.

The chain employs TRBV27 and TRBJ1-1; D not resolved. CDR3 length equals 13 residues. The V end was cut by 6 bases, the J end by 2 bases, with 10 bases between. CDR1 is MNHEY, CDR2 SMNVEV, per germline (reference sequence). The CDR3 reads CASSVSVNTEAFF. DNA for the CDR3: TGTGCCAGCAGCGTATCAGTCAACACTGAAGCTTTCTTT.

This sequence joins TRBV7-9 and TRBJ1-1; TRBD1 aligns across 9 bases. V shed 5 bases and J 5 bases; nucleotides not matched to a gene: 9. Germline V lookup: CDR1 SEHNR, CDR2 FQNEAQ (reference sequence). The length of the CDR3 is 15 residues. CDR3 in amino acids: CASSHTTGGWTEAFF. The CDR3 DNA sequence: TGTGCCAGCAGCCACACGACAGGGGGATGGACTGAAGCTTTCTTT.

DNA of the CDR3: TGTGCCAGCAGCGTAGATACAGGGACAGCTGGTGAAAAACTGTTTTTT. It yields the protein CASSVDTGTAGEKLFF. V and J are TRBV9 and TRBJ1-4; 7 bases match TRBD1. The CDR3 covers 16 residues. V lost 0 bases, J lost 7 bases, and 9 bases stayed unmatched. CDR1 is SGDLS, CDR2 YYNGEE, per germline.

This chain links TRBV5-6 with TRBJ2-3; maybe TRBD1 (6 bases). This CDR3 comprises 15 residues. V lost 3 bases, J lost 4 bases, and 15 bases lay in between. Germline V gene sequence: CDR1 SGHDT, CDR2 YYEEEE. CDR3 nucleotide sequence: TGTGCCAGCAGCTACCGGGACACCCCTCCAGATACGCAGTATTTT. Translated: CASSYRDTPPDTQYF.

The V call is TRBV15, the J call TRBJ1-5; possibly TRBD1 for D (5 bases). With 2 bases removed from V and 3 bases from J, the gap between germline ends came to 17 bases. The CDR3 length is 17 residues. From germline, CDR1 is LNHNV and CDR2 YYDKDF (reference sequence). The CDR3 DNA is TGTGCCACCAGCAGAAGGAATCGTTACAGGCCCAATCAGCCCCAGCATTTT. Encoded protein: CATSRRNRYRPNQPQHF.